This T cell receptor beta chain was sequenced during a study of patients and donors after allogeneic stem cell transplantation. From germline, CDR1 is MNHEY and CDR2 SVGEGT. V lost 6 bases to trimming and J lost 0 bases; unmatched junction nucleotides: 10. The CDR3 sequence is 16 residues long. From the RT-PCR reads, TCRdb called clonotypes with MiXCR, one entry per CDR3 protein. The data show about 160,000 distinct CDR3 sequences, about 36% seen once. This receptor was taken from a human donor who was either an allogeneic HSCT recipient or a stem cell or donor lymphocyte infusion donor (not recorded which). It is not recorded whose cells these are; they may come from a transplant donor. The chain uses TRBV6-2 or TRBV6-3 and TRBJ1-2; 7 bases align to TRBD1. The sequenced sample was blood, either unsorted or a sorted T cell fraction (not recorded which). CDR3 protein: CASSHPLGTANYGYTF. Here the CDR3 DNA reads TGTGCCAGCAGCCACCCCCTGGGGACAGCTAACTATGGCTACACCTTC.